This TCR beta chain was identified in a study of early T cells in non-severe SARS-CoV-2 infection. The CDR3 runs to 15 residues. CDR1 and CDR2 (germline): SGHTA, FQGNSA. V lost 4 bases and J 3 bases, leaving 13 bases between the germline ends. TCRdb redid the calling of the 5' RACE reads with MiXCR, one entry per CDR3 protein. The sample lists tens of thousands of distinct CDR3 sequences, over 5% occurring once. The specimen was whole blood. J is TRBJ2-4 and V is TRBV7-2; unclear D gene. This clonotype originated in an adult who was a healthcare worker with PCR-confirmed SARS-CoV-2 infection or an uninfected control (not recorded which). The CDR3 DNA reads TGTGCCAGCAGCTCGCGACTTGGTAACAAAAACATTCAGTACTTC. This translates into CASSSRLGNKNIQYF.